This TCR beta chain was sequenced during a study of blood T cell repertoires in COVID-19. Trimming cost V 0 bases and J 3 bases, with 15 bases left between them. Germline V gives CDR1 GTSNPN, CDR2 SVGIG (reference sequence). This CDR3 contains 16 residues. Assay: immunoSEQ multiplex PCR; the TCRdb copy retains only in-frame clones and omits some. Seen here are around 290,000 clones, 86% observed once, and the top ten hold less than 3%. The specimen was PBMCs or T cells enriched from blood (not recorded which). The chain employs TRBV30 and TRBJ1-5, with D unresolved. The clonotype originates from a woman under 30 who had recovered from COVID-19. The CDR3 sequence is CAWSVGRLRSNQPQHF. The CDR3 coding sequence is TGTGCCTGGAGTGTCGGGAGGCTTCGGTCCAATCAGCCCCAGCATTTT.